These 20 T cell receptor beta chains were all obtained from the same sample, sequenced in a study of blood T cell repertoires in COVID-19. Measured with immunoSEQ multiplex PCR; TCRdb has only the in-frame clones, and not every one. Of some 200,000 clones listed, around 82% are singletons. Sequencing was performed on peripheral blood. Receptors originate from a woman in her 70s with acute or convalescent COVID-19.

The chain links TRBV6-1 to TRBJ1-4; D is unclear. Germline V gene sequence: CDR1 MNHNS, CDR2 SASEGT. V was clipped by 1 base and J by 11 bases, with 11 bases between them. This CDR3 has 13 residues. The CDR3 region has the DNA TGTGCCAGCAGTGAAGTCCAGGCTGGCAAACTGTTTTTT. Encoded protein: CASSEVQAGKLFF.

This clone came up many times. The V gene is TRBV7-9, the J gene TRBJ2-1; 7 positions agree with TRBD2. Germline CDR1 is SEHNR and CDR2 is FQNEAQ (reference sequence). The V and J ends lost 5 bases and 13 bases, in that order; junction bases with no gene match: 14. The CDR3 loop spans 14 amino acids. CDR3 sequence (DNA): TGTGCCAGCAGCGCGACGTGGGCGGGAGTGCGTCAGTTCTTC. It specifies CASSATWAGVRQFF.

The chain is built from TRBV25-1 and TRBJ1-4; D is perhaps TRBD1 (5 bases). The CDR3 is 14 residues long. With 8 bases removed from V and 5 bases from J, the gap between germline ends came to 15 bases. Looked up from germline, CDR1 is MGHDK and CDR2 is SYGVNS. The CDR3 here is CASHADSKNEKLFF. CDR3 nucleotide sequence: TGTGCCAGCCATGCTGACAGTAAAAATGAAAAACTGTTTTTT.

The sample holds one count of this clone. V is TRBV3-1 (or the pseudogene TRBV3-2) and J is TRBJ1-2; D uncertain. The CDR3 is 13 residues long. Trimming left V 0 bases short and J 1 base short, with 3 bases between. Germline assignment: CDR1 LGHDT and CDR2 YNNKEL (reference sequence). The CDR3 DNA sequence: TGTGCCAGCAGCCAAGATCTTAACTATGGCTACACCTTC. Translated: CASSQDLNYGYTF.

The chain combines TRBV7-2 with TRBJ2-5, with 10 bases identical to TRBD1. With 4 bases clipped from V and 5 bases from J, the junction kept 7 bases outside the gene matches. CDR3 length equals 15 residues. Per germline, CDR1 SGHTA and CDR2 FQGNSA. In DNA, the CDR3 is TGTGCCAGCAGCTGGACCGGGACAGGGGAGGAGACCCAGTACTTC. It specifies CASSWTGTGEETQYF.

The rearrangement uses TRBV4-1 and TRBJ2-1, with 7 bases aligning to TRBD2. J lost 7 bases, V lost 1 base, and 7 bases had no gene match. The CDR3 length is 15 residues. Looked up from germline, CDR1 is MGHRA and CDR2 is YSYEKL. In DNA form, the CDR3 reads TGCGCCAGCAGCCAAGGTCAGAGGGGAGGGAATGAGCAGTTCTTC. It specifies CASSQGQRGGNEQFF.

In this sample, this clone turned up a few times. The chain employs TRBV28 and TRBJ1-4, with a tentative D call TRBD1 (6 bases). The CDR3 covers 14 residues. The ends were cut back, 5 bases at V and 2 bases at J, with 9 bases in the middle. Germline V gene lookup returns CDR1 MDHEN and CDR2 SYDVKM. The CDR3 spells CASSQGPTNEKLFF. In DNA form, the CDR3 reads TGTGCCAGCAGTCAGGGGCCCACTAATGAAAAACTGTTTTTT.

The chain uses TRBV28 and TRBJ2-1; TRBD1 agrees at 10 bases. Unmatched junction bases numbered 12, after V lost 10 bases and J lost 15 bases. In germline, CDR1 is MDHEN, CDR2 SYDVKM. This CDR3 has 12 residues. CDR3 amino acids: CATRDRGQGRFF. CDR3 bases: TGTGCCACCCGGGACAGGGGCCAGGGACGGTTCTTC.

This clone turned up a few times. The rearrangement uses TRBV5-1 and TRBJ2-5, with D unresolved. Germline CDR1 reads SGHRS; CDR2 reads YFSETQ. The CDR3 loop spans 13 amino acids. With 5 bases removed from V and 3 bases from J, the gap between germline ends came to 11 bases. The CDR3 sequence is CASRSAVEETQYF. CDR3 nucleotide sequence: TGCGCCAGCAGGTCGGCGGTAGAAGAGACCCAGTACTTC.

Only a few counts were recorded for this clone. The chain combines TRBV11-3 with TRBJ2-2; 7 bases map to TRBD1. Germline-derived CDR1 and CDR2 are SGHNT and YENEEA. V was pared by 5 bases and J by 7 bases, with 10 bases of the junction left unmatched. The CDR3 covers 15 residues. The CDR3 region has the DNA TGTGCCAGCAGCCAAGGACAGGAGAGGGGCGGGGAGCTGTTTTTT. As protein: CASSQGQERGGELFF.

A few counts support this clone. V gene TRBV6-5 combines with J gene TRBJ2-7; the match to TRBD2 covers 8 bases. Trimming took 6 bases from V and 2 from J; bases not matched to a gene: 6. The germline gives CDR1 MNHEY, CDR2 SVGAGI. The CDR3 runs 14 residues. For the CDR3, the DNA is TGTGCCAGCAGACCAATCGGGGGGGCCTACGAGCAGTACTTC. Its translation: CASRPIGGAYEQYF.

This clone showed up just once. The rearrangement uses TRBV5-5 and TRBJ2-1; D possibly corresponds to TRBD2 (6 bases). Trimming stripped 4 bases from V and 14 bases from J, with 22 bases between. The CDR3 totals 14 residues. The V gene's germline CDR1 is SGHKS and CDR2 YYEKEE (reference sequence). The CDR3 region is CASSTGVLAGVEFF. The CDR3 nucleotides are TGTGCCAGCAGCACGGGGGTTTTGGCCGGAGTCGAGTTCTTC.

The chain carries TRBV12-3 or TRBV12-4 and TRBJ1-2; D is possibly TRBD1 (5 bases). V was cut by 6 bases and J by 2 bases, with 7 bases left in between. The CDR3 consists of 12 residues. CDR3 bases: TGTGCCAGCAGCCAGGGAAACTATGGCTACACCTTC. Protein sequence: CASSQGNYGYTF.

This chain uses TRBV19 with TRBJ2-7; perhaps TRBD2 as D (6 bases). Germline V CDR1 and CDR2: LNHDA, SQIVND (reference sequence). The CDR3 covers 15 residues. Trimming left V 3 bases short and J 1 base short, with 13 bases between. This CDR3 is CASSISGGRSYEQYF. DNA for the CDR3: TGTGCCAGTAGTATTAGCGGAGGTAGATCCTACGAGCAGTACTTC.

A few counts support this clone. The gene calls are TRBV2 and TRBJ1-1; perhaps TRBD1 as D (6 bases). This CDR3 is 15 amino acids long. Per germline, CDR1 SNHLY and CDR2 FYNNEI. V was cut by 4 bases and J by 5 bases, with 17 bases left in between. The CDR3, as DNA: TGTGCCAGCAGTGGACTGACAGGCGTGGGGACTGAAGCTTTCTTT. It encodes CASSGLTGVGTEAFF.

The rearrangement uses TRBV6-6 and TRBJ2-1, with a weak D call TRBD2 (5 bases). Germline loops: CDR1 MNHNY, CDR2 SVGAGI (reference sequence). This CDR3 contains 13 residues. V lost 6 bases and J lost 4, with 10 bases in between. CDR3 protein: CASRSDLYNEQFF. CDR3 DNA: TGTGCCAGCAGGTCGGACTTATACAATGAGCAGTTCTTC.

The chain combines TRBV11-2 with TRBJ2-2; tentatively, D is TRBD1 (5 bases). The CDR3 covers 15 residues. The germline V and J ends were trimmed by 5 bases and 2 bases, with 12 bases remaining between them. CDR1 and CDR2 from the germline V gene are SGHAT and FQNNGV. The CDR3 DNA reads TGTGCCAGCAGCCCGACAGTTACCAACACCGGGGAGCTGTTTTTT. It codes for CASSPTVTNTGELFF.

The gene calls are TRBV18 and TRBJ2-3, with TRBD1 identical over 11 bases. J gave up 3 bases and V 8 bases, and 4 bases lay outside the gene matches. Germline loops: CDR1 KGHSH, CDR2 LQKENI. The CDR3 contains 14 residues. The CDR3 here is CASARDRGTDTQYF. DNA of the CDR3: TGTGCCAGCGCCCGGGACAGGGGGACAGATACGCAGTATTTT.

The CDR3 DNA is TGTGCCAGCAAGGAGGGCCAAGAGACCCAGTACTTC. This codes for CASKEGQETQYF. The J gene is TRBJ2-5, the V gene TRBV6-6, with D perhaps TRBD2 (6 bases). CDR3 length: 12 residues. Germline V gene lookup returns CDR1 MNHNY and CDR2 SVGAGI (reference sequence). Trimming cost V 7 bases and J 1 base, with 7 bases left between them.

The gene calls are TRBV19 and TRBJ1-2; 7 bases match TRBD1. The ends lost 4 bases at V and 5 bases at J; junction bases unmatched: 10. CDR1 and CDR2 from the germline V gene are LNHDA and SQIVND (reference sequence). The CDR3 is 15 residues long. The CDR3 loop reads CASSRLTGVAYGYTF. For the CDR3, the DNA is TGTGCCAGTAGTAGATTAACAGGGGTAGCATATGGCTACACCTTC.